Sequencing of this T cell receptor (beta chain) was carried out in a study of T cells in Graves' hyperthyroidism and ophthalmopathy. There are 13 residues in the CDR3. Trimming took 7 bases from V and 6 from J, leaving 13 bases between them. Germline V gene sequence: CDR1 DFQATT, CDR2 SNEGSKA (reference sequence). From RNA transcripts, TCR beta CDR3 regions were amplified. The HTBI primer set served for first-round RT-PCR of the TCR CDR3. One entry per CDR3 protein, called by TCRdb with MiXCR from the multiplex PCR reads. The sample has a few hundred thousand distinct CDR3 sequences, 15% to 19% seen once.

The V and J genes are TRBV20-1 and TRBJ1-6; D not certain. This sequence was found in a woman aged 18-30 years with Graves' hyperthyroidism that later progressed to Graves' ophthalmopathy. Sample: blood. CDR3 sequence: CSGSAESNSPLHF. The CDR3 coding sequence is TGCAGTGGTTCGGCAGAGAGTAATTCACCCCTCCACTTT.